A selection of T cell receptor beta chains follows, all from one sample in a study of regulatory and conventional T cells in RAG deficiency. Using immunoSEQ multiplex PCR, the repertoire was profiled, and TCRdb retains in-frame clones only, with some absent. The sample gives roughly 30,000 clones, about 96% of which show up once; 0.35% is in the top ten. These data also featured in a second study, about regulatory T cells.

The sequencing sample was made of CD25- CD4+ T cells sorted from blood. The origin of the receptors is a human donor in good health. Each CDR3 is given with its conserved first and last residue. D genes are given only for firm matches. The size entry is marked missing in some rows and otherwise reads once, few, many or a size class.

j_call clone_size v_call d_call cdr3_aa cdr3_nt
TRBJ2-1 . TRBV11-2 TRBD1 CASSLVQGATEQFF TGTGCCAGCAGCTTAGTACAGGGGGCGACTGAGCAGTTCTTC
TRBJ2-7 once TRBV11-3 . CASSITSSEQYF TGTGCCAGCAGCATCACTAGCTCCGAGCAGTACTTC
TRBJ1-6 . TRBV9 . CASSVGMQGWEDSPLHF TGTGCCAGCAGCGTAGGCATGCAGGGATGGGAGGATTCACCCCTCCACTTT
TRBJ2-7 . TRBV10-3 . CAISDDRSNEQYF TGTGCCATCAGTGACGACAGGTCTAACGAGCAGTACTTC
TRBJ2-7 . TRBV7-8 TRBD1 CASSAGQGSHEQYF TGTGCCAGCAGCGCGGGACAGGGGAGCCACGAGCAGTACTTC
TRBJ2-6 . TRBV2 TRBD1 CASSGVRGRANVLTF TGTGCCAGCAGTGGTGTCAGGGGGAGGGCCAACGTCCTGACTTTC
TRBJ1-1 . TRBV6-1 . CASSGGGSGNTEAFF TGTGCCAGCAGTGGGGGGGGGTCAGGGAACACTGAAGCTTTCTTT
TRBJ1-2 . TRBV30 . CAWSPDFRGRNYGYTF TGTGCCTGGAGTCCCGACTTCCGTGGCAGAAACTATGGCTACACCTTC
TRBJ2-7 . TRBV19 . CASSPTGTYEQYF TGTGCCAGTAGTCCAACAGGGACCTACGAGCAGTACTTC
TRBJ2-2 . TRBV9 TRBD2 CASSVASGRRELFF TGTGCCAGCAGCGTAGCTAGCGGGCGCCGGGAGCTGTTTTTT
TRBJ2-1 . TRBV5-1 . CASSLEGDFSYNEQFF TGCGCCAGCAGCTTGGAAGGGGACTTCTCCTACAATGAGCAGTTCTTC
TRBJ2-3 . TRBV2 TRBD2 CASGRTSGVPDTQYF TGTGCCAGTGGGAGAACTAGCGGGGTACCAGATACGCAGTATTTT
TRBJ1-3 . TRBV6-5 TRBD1 CASSPDRGGGTIYF TGTGCCAGCAGTCCCGACAGGGGTGGGGGCACCATATATTTT
TRBJ1-6 . TRBV6-5 . CASSFLRGGNSPLHF TGTGCCAGCAGTTTCTTAAGGGGTGGCAATTCACCCCTCCACTTT
TRBJ2-5 . TRBV27 TRBD2 CASSFYSGGAETQYF TGTGCCAGCAGTTTTTATAGCGGGGGGGCGGAGACCCAGTACTTC
TRBJ2-5 . TRBV13 TRBD2 CASSLGAGTSGRETQYF TGTGCCAGCAGCTTGGGCGCCGGGACTAGCGGGCGAGAGACCCAGTACTTC
TRBJ1-2 . TRBV29-1 . CSALDSNYGYTF TGCAGCGCCTTGGACAGTAACTATGGCTACACCTTC
TRBJ2-3 . TRBV19 TRBD2 CASSVSSGRASGTQYF TGTGCCAGTAGTGTTTCTAGCGGGAGGGCCAGCGGTACGCAGTATTTT
TRBJ2-3 . TRBV5-5 TRBD2 CASSLEVAGGTDTQYF TGTGCCAGCAGCTTGGAAGTGGCGGGAGGGACAGATACGCAGTATTTT
TRBJ2-7 once TRBV11-2 TRBD1 CASSSNRGYLYEQYF TGTGCCAGCAGCTCAAACAGGGGGTATCTCTACGAGCAGTACTTC
TRBJ2-7 . TRBV5-6 . CASSLDRAGYEQYF TGTGCCAGCAGCTTGGACAGGGCCGGGTACGAGCAGTACTTC
TRBJ2-3 . TRBV28 TRBD1 CASSLNGQGLTDTQYF TGTGCCAGCAGTCTAAACGGACAGGGTTTGACAGATACGCAGTATTTT
TRBJ1-1 . TRBV6-5 TRBD1 CASSRNDIGQGTTFF TGTGCCAGCAGTCGTAACGACATTGGACAGGGGACGACTTTCTTT
TRBJ1-2 once TRBV7-6 . CASSLRQGNYGYTF TGTGCCAGCAGCTTACGGCAGGGGAATTATGGCTACACCTTC
TRBJ2-3 . TRBV19 . CASSLGEVSTDTQYF TGTGCCAGTAGTTTGGGTGAGGTCAGCACAGATACGCAGTATTTT
TRBJ2-7 . TRBV6-1 . CASSPEGAREQYF TGTGCCAGCAGTCCGGAGGGGGCAAGGGAGCAGTACTTC
TRBJ1-1 . TRBV2 . CASRLRTTSRNTEAFF TGTGCCAGCAGACTAAGGACAACCTCGAGGAACACTGAAGCTTTCTTT
TRBJ2-6 . TRBV7-9 TRBD2 CASSLVGLAGEAGANVLTF TGTGCCAGCAGCTTAGTTGGGCTAGCGGGAGAAGCTGGGGCCAACGTCCTGACTTTC
TRBJ2-2 . TRBV2 TRBD2 CASSSLVPGLAGAGELFF TGTGCCAGCAGTTCTCTAGTCCCGGGACTAGCGGGGGCCGGGGAGCTGTTTTTT
TRBJ2-2 . TRBV2 . CASRGQGNTGELFF TGTGCCAGCAGAGGTCAGGGGAACACCGGGGAGCTGTTTTTT
TRBJ1-1 . TRBV19 TRBD1 CATTVLRDSPTAFF TGTGCCACCACAGTCCTAAGGGACAGTCCTACAGCTTTCTTT
TRBJ1-2 . TRBV6-5 . CASSYRGVDYGYTF TGTGCCAGCAGTTACCGAGGTGTGGACTATGGCTACACCTTC